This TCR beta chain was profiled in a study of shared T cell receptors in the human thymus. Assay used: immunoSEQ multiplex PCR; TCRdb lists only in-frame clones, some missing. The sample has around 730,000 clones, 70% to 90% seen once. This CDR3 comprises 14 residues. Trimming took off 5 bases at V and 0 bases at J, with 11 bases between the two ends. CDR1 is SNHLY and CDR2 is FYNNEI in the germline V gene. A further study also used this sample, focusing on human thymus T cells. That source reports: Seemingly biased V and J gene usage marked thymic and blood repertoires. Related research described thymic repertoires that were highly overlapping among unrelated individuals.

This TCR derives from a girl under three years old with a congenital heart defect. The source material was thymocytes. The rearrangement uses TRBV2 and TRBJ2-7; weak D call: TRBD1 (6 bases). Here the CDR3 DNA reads TGTGCCAGCAGTCAAGACAGGAGCTCCTACGAGCAGTACTTC. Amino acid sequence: CASSQDRSSYEQYF.